This TCR beta chain originates from a study of blood T cell repertoires in COVID-19. Study-wide context: T cells, B-cell-depleted T cells, or PBMCs supplied cDNA or gDNA.

Deletions cut 3 bases from V and 5 bases from J, with 17 bases between. The CDR3 runs to 16 residues. CDR1 and CDR2 (germline): MNHNS, SASEGT. The table came from immunoSEQ multiplex PCR; TCRdb's copy has only in-frame clones and leaves some out. This sample has about 260,000 clones, with 86% found just once. V usage is TRBV6-1 and J usage is TRBJ1-3, with D possibly matching TRBD1 (6 bases). The sequencing sample was made of peripheral blood. The TCR was taken from a man aged 25-40 years with active or convalescent COVID-19. The CDR3 protein is CASSDGGWGLRNTIYF. The CDR3 region has the DNA TGTGCCAGCAGTGATGGCGGATGGGGGCTGAGAAACACCATATATTTT.